The present T cell receptor beta chain was sequenced within a study of cytomegalovirus exposure and HLA in healthy donors. In the case of this clone: Its matching antigen is unknown.

Germline CDR1 is PRHDT and CDR2 is FYEKMQ (reference sequence). CDR3 length: 16 residues. V gave up 2 bases and J gave up 4 bases, with 17 bases separating them. PCR primers comprised 60 Vbeta and 13 Jbeta primers. The repertoire was sequenced with immunoSEQ multiplex PCR; TCRdb's copy has only in-frame clones and lacks some. The sample lists approximately 170,000 clones, about 77% seen once, with 9% to 10% in the top ten. Whole-study results and caveats: Reported performance of the classifier showed diagnosis of cytomegalovirus status with high specificity and sensitivity. Follow-up analysis later connected one missense variant in DCLRE1C with trimming of TCR beta V- and J-genes.

The V and J genes are TRBV13 and TRBJ1-2; tentative D call: TRBD1 (5 bases). Sequenced sample: PBMCs. The sequence was obtained from a man between 18 and 29 years old in good health and CMV-seropositive. The CDR3 DNA is TGTGCCAGCAGCTTACAAGGGCAGGGCGGGATCTATGGCTACACCTTC. It yields the protein CASSLQGQGGIYGYTF.